This is a list of T cell receptor beta chains from one sample in a study of beta chain features in type 1 diabetes. Here immunoSEQ multiplex PCR was the method, and the copy in TCRdb shows in-frame clones only, minus some. The sample holds 300,000 to 350,000 clones, 8% seen once. Sequencing was done on a sample of central memory CD4+ T cells from blood. The receptors here all came from a woman aged 18-29 years in good health. Each CDR3 is given with its conserved first and last residue. A D gene is named only where the DNA matches it firmly. Clone size is not always given. Where it is, it says once, few, many or a class for expanded clones.

TRBD1	14	TRBV5-4	many	TRBJ1-2	CASSLDRGWDGYTF	TGTGCCAGCAGCTTGGACAGGGGTTGGGATGGCTACACCTTC
NA	15	TRBV28	NA	TRBJ1-2	CASSLVRGTPYGYTF	TGTGCCAGCAGTTTAGTTCGAGGGACCCCCTATGGCTACACCTTC
TRBD2	14	TRBV15	many	TRBJ2-1	CATKSGSYHNEQFF	TGTGCCACCAAAAGCGGGAGTTACCACAATGAGCAGTTCTTC
NA	12	TRBV4-1	NA	TRBJ2-7	CASSHPGYEQYF	TGCGCCAGCAGCCATCCAGGCTACGAGCAGTACTTC
TRBD2	14	TRBV29-1	few	TRBJ2-2	CSVRTSGSTGELFF	TGCAGCGTTCGGACTAGCGGGAGCACCGGGGAGCTGTTTTTT
NA	12	TRBV18	NA	TRBJ2-7	CASSGAGYEQYF	TGTGCCAGCTCAGGCGCTGGCTACGAGCAGTACTTC
TRBD1	18	TRBV4-2	few	TRBJ2-3	CASSQAERTGQAWDTQYF	TGTGCCAGCAGCCAAGCCGAAAGAACCGGACAGGCATGGGATACGCAGTATTTT
NA	13	TRBV7-9	few	TRBJ2-5	CASSLPPTETQYF	TGTGCCAGCAGCTTGCCTCCCACGGAGACCCAGTACTTC
TRBD1	16	TRBV28	NA	TRBJ1-1	CASSKLGQTRNTEAFF	TGTGCCAGCAGTAAACTGGGACAGACACGGAACACTGAAGCTTTCTTT
NA	13	TRBV6-1	few	TRBJ1-5	CASSGQGIQPQHF	TGTGCCAGCAGTGGGCAAGGAATACAGCCCCAGCATTTT
NA	13	TRBV18	NA	TRBJ2-5	CASSPPTWETQYF	TGTGCCAGCTCACCACCGACGTGGGAGACCCAGTACTTC
NA	15	TRBV28	NA	TRBJ2-2	CASSPWKTGPGELFF	TGTGCCAGCAGCCCCTGGAAAACAGGGCCCGGGGAGCTGTTTTTT
NA	14	TRBV19	many	TRBJ2-1	CASSPGTLYNEQFF	TGTGCCAGTAGCCCTGGGACACTTTACAATGAGCAGTTCTTC
NA	20	TRBV21-1	few	TRBJ2-2	CASSKASTRDPCANTGELFF	TGTGCCAGCAGCAAAGCCTCGACTCGTGACCCTTGCGCGAACACCGGGGAGCTGTTTTTT
NA	14	TRBV6-5	NA	TRBJ2-5	CASSSPVRQETQYF	TGTGCCAGCAGTTCCCCTGTTCGGCAAGAGACCCAGTACTTC
TRBD2	15	TRBV9	many	TRBJ2-1	CASSVGGSLNNEQFF	TGTGCCAGCAGCGTAGGCGGGAGCTTGAACAATGAGCAGTTCTTC
NA	13	TRBV5-1	NA	TRBJ1-1	CASSLDSNTEAFF	TGCGCCAGCAGCTTGGACAGTAATACTGAAGCTTTCTTT
TRBD2	14	TRBV18	NA	TRBJ2-5	CASSPRSGGETQYF	TGTGCCAGCTCACCACGATCGGGAGGAGAGACCCAGTACTTC
NA	15	TRBV27	NA	TRBJ1-5	CASSFRGRVNQPQHF	TGTGCCAGCAGTTTTCGAGGGCGGGTCAATCAGCCCCAGCATTTT
TRBD1	14	TRBV19	few	TRBJ2-1	CASRAGDRYNEQFF	TGTGCCAGTAGAGCTGGGGACAGATACAATGAGCAGTTCTTC
TRBD2	15	TRBV6-1	NA	TRBJ2-7	CASSSLAGGPYEQYF	TGTGCCAGCAGTTCGTTAGCGGGAGGGCCCTACGAGCAGTACTTC
NA	16	TRBV29-1	few	TRBJ2-2	CSVEGRGNGLTGELFF	TGCAGCGTTGAGGGCAGGGGAAATGGGCTCACCGGGGAGCTGTTTTTT
NA	11	TRBV28	few	TRBJ1-2	CASRAEYGYTF	TGTGCCAGCAGGGCCGAATATGGCTACACCTTC
NA	14	TRBV6-5	NA	TRBJ2-5	CASSEPGAVETQYF	TGTGCCAGCAGTGAACCGGGAGCCGTAGAGACCCAGTACTTC
NA	13	TRBV5-6	few	TRBJ2-7	CASSLAMRNEQYF	TGTGCCAGCAGCCTCGCCATGAGGAATGAGCAGTACTTC
TRBD2	16	TRBV4-3	few	TRBJ2-1	CASSQTGTSGRNEQFF	TGCGCCAGCAGCCAGACCGGGACTAGCGGGAGGAATGAGCAGTTCTTC
NA	14	TRBV11-3	few	TRBJ2-3	CASSPVRGSDTQYF	TGTGCCAGCAGCCCCGTTAGGGGTTCGGATACGCAGTATTTT
NA	11	TRBV20-1	few	TRBJ2-1	CSAPSGYEQFF	TGCAGTGCTCCGTCGGGCTATGAGCAGTTCTTC
NA	15	TRBV7-2	few	TRBJ2-1	CASSPRGDRYNEQFF	TGTGCCAGCAGCCCGAGAGGGGACCGCTACAATGAGCAGTTCTTC
TRBD2	19	TRBV4-2	few	TRBJ2-7	CASSQGGGRAELGSYEQYF	TGTGCCAGCAGCCAAGGGGGCGGGAGGGCCGAACTGGGCTCCTACGAGCAGTACTTC
NA	16	TRBV19	NA	TRBJ2-1	CASSIDRTSRPNEQFF	TGTGCCAGTAGTATAGACCGAACGAGCCGCCCCAATGAGCAGTTCTTC
NA	16	TRBV7-9	NA	TRBJ2-3	CASSPRGSVRTDTQYF	TGTGCCAGCAGCCCGAGAGGGTCGGTCCGCACAGATACGCAGTATTTT
NA	14	TRBV7-2	many	TRBJ1-3	CASKFSASGNTIYF	TGTGCCAGCAAATTCTCAGCGTCTGGAAACACCATATATTTT
TRBD1	16	TRBV28	many	TRBJ2-5	CASNPNGDRRKETQYF	TGTGCCAGCAATCCGAATGGGGACAGGCGAAAAGAGACCCAGTACTTC
NA	13	TRBV19	NA	TRBJ2-1	CASSVRNSRQQFF	TGTGCCAGTAGTGTGAGAAACAGTCGTCAGCAGTTCTTC
TRBD2	15	TRBV7-2	NA	TRBJ2-3	CASSLLAGPADTQYF	TGTGCCAGCAGCTTACTAGCGGGTCCGGCAGATACGCAGTATTTT
NA	13	TRBV19	few	TRBJ2-5	CASGVTRRETQYF	TGTGCCTCCGGGGTGACTAGAAGGGAGACCCAGTACTTC